The 18 T cell receptor beta chains given below trace back to one sample, sequenced in a study of identical twins (dated by TCRdb to 2016 to 2018). Libraries came from 5' RACE. Sequencing was carried out with an Illumina HiSeq 2000. The public reads were run again by TCRdb, first through fastp at Q25 and then through MiXCR, and only productive beta chains were kept. For every CDR3 protein sequence, its rows merge into one entry that carries the most common genes and DNA. Here the sample has over 200,000 distinct CDR3 sequences; 6.5% occur a single time. The ten largest clones add up to 14% to 15% of the sample. These same records also appear under a second study, on T cells expressing NK-cell markers.

The sample comprised CD8+ T cells sorted from blood. The origin of the receptors is a woman in her late teens or twenties in good health.

This clonotype was seen at least ten times. The chain links TRBV27 to TRBJ2-7, with 10 bases lining up with TRBD2. V shed 6 bases, J shed 1 base, and the junction held 3 bases outside the gene matches. Germline V gives CDR1 MNHEY, CDR2 SMNVEV (reference sequence). The CDR3 is 14 amino acids. Here the CDR3 DNA reads TGTGCCAGCAGCCCGGGACTAGCGTCCTACGAGCAGTACTTC. Amino acids: CASSPGLASYEQYF.

In this sample, this clonotype turned up a few times. The CDR3 here is CASSLRLADRSRGETQYF. In DNA form, the CDR3 reads TGTGCCAGCAGCTTGAGGCTAGCGGATCGGTCACGGGGAGAGACCCAGTACTTC. The V gene is TRBV5-5, the J gene TRBJ2-5, with 7 positions matching TRBD2. The CDR3 is 18 residues long. Germline values: CDR1 SGHKS, CDR2 YYEKEE (reference sequence). Trimming cost V 1 base and J 4 bases; bases outside gene matches: 16.

This clonotype was detected many times. The V gene is TRBV25-1, the J gene TRBJ1-1; D gene unclear. The ends were cut back, 8 bases at V and 0 bases at J, with 7 bases in the middle. The CDR3 extends over 12 amino acids. From germline, CDR1 is MGHDK and CDR2 SYGVNS. CDR3 sequence: CASVSLNTEAFF. The CDR3 region has the DNA TGTGCCAGCGTATCACTGAACACTGAAGCTTTCTTT.

The gene calls are TRBV29-1 and TRBJ2-5; no firm D call. Germline V gene data show CDR1 as SQVTM and CDR2 as ANQGSEA. Trimming stripped 6 bases from V and 7 bases from J, with 12 bases between. This CDR3 has 11 amino acids. CDR3 nucleotide sequence: TGCAGCGTCCCCCTGGATGGGACCCAGTACTTC. Translated: CSVPLDGTQYF.

This clonotype was counted at least ten times. V gene TRBV6-5 combines with J gene TRBJ2-2, with D hard to call. CDR3 size: 11 residues. Germline lookup yields CDR1 MNHEY and CDR2 SVGAGI. Between the trimmed V and J ends, which lost 6 bases and 2 bases, there was a span of 1 base. The CDR3 is CASSNTGELFF. In nucleotides, the CDR3 is TGTGCCAGCAGCAACACCGGGGAGCTGTTTTTT.

There are many counts of this clonotype. V gene TRBV6-1 combines with J gene TRBJ1-2; perhaps TRBD1 as D (6 bases). Germline assignment: CDR1 MNHNS and CDR2 SASEGT. Trimming cost V 6 bases and J 3 bases, with 14 bases left between them. CDR3 size: 14 residues. The DNA for the CDR3 is TGTGCCAGCAGCACCGCAGGACAGTACTATGGCTACACCTTC. Its protein product is CASSTAGQYYGYTF.

In this sample, this clonotype turned up a few times. The V gene is TRBV4-1, the J gene TRBJ2-1; possible D gene TRBD2, 5 bases. V gave up 0 bases and J gave up 4 bases, with 13 bases separating them. Per the germline V gene, CDR1 is MGHRA and CDR2 is YSYEKL. This CDR3 region has 16 residues. The DNA of the CDR3 is TGCGCCAGCAGCCAAGATTCTTTCGGGGTTTACAATGAGCAGTTCTTC. Translation gives CASSQDSFGVYNEQFF.

The V and J genes are TRBV6-2 or TRBV6-3 and TRBJ2-7; D might be TRBD2 (5 bases). Germline lookup yields CDR1 MNHEY and CDR2 SVGEGT. V gave up 2 bases and J gave up 3 bases, with 8 bases separating them. The CDR3 covers 13 residues. CDR3 in amino acids: CASSYGLVYEQYF. For the CDR3, the DNA is TGTGCCAGCAGTTACGGACTGGTCTACGAGCAGTACTTC.

This clonotype was counted between two and nine times. J is TRBJ2-2 and V is TRBV9; D might be TRBD2 (6 bases). The ends were cut back, 0 bases at V and 7 bases at J, with 16 bases in the middle. CDR1 and CDR2 (germline): SGDLS, YYNGEE. This CDR3 has 16 residues. The CDR3 spells CASSVEGSFSGGELFF. CDR3 nucleotides: TGTGCCAGCAGCGTAGAGGGTAGCTTTAGCGGCGGGGAGCTGTTTTTT.

In this sample, this clonotype turned up many times. The chain couples TRBV5-1 to TRBJ2-1; 13 nucleotides match TRBD2. Germline CDR1 and CDR2: SGHRS and YFSETQ. The ends lost 4 bases at V and 4 bases at J; junction bases unmatched: 5. This CDR3 spans 16 amino acids. CDR3 region: CASSPPGLAGYNEQFF. For the CDR3, the DNA is TGCGCCAGCAGCCCCCCGGGACTAGCGGGGTACAATGAGCAGTTCTTC.

Many counts were recorded for this clonotype. The chain employs TRBV20-1 and TRBJ2-3, with D unresolved. The germline V gene encodes CDR1 DFQATT and CDR2 SNEGSKA (reference sequence). V dropped 3 bases and J dropped 2 bases, with 12 bases sitting between them. This CDR3 is 14 amino acids long. The CDR3 coding sequence is TGCAGTGCTAGCGTTCTGGTTGACACAGATACGCAGTATTTT. The encoded protein is CSASVLVDTDTQYF.

This clonotype was recorded a few times. The chain joins TRBV11-2 to TRBJ2-2; 7 nucleotides match TRBD2. This CDR3 is 17 amino acids long. V lost 2 bases to trimming and J lost 2 bases; unmatched junction nucleotides: 8. Germline V gene sequence: CDR1 SGHAT, CDR2 FQNNGV. Here the CDR3 DNA reads TGTGCCAGCAGCTTATCCTCCAGCGGGATTAACACCGGGGAGCTGTTTTTT. It specifies CASSLSSSGINTGELFF.

This clonotype appeared a few times. The genes are TRBV7-8 and TRBJ1-1, with unresolved D. There are 15 residues in the CDR3. V lost 1 base to trimming and J lost 0 bases, with 9 bases between them. Per the germline V gene, CDR1 is SGHVS and CDR2 is FQNEAQ. CDR3 in DNA: TGTGCCAGCAGCTTAGTTGTAGTCATGAACACTGAAGCTTTCTTT. It specifies CASSLVVVMNTEAFF.

This clonotype has a handful of counts. The V gene is TRBV19, the J gene TRBJ2-1; D is unclear. Germline CDR1 and CDR2: LNHDA and SQIVND (reference sequence). The V end was cut by 3 bases, the J end by 7 bases, with 4 bases between. The CDR3 is made up of 11 amino acids. Written as DNA, the CDR3 is TGTGCCAGTAGTATGGGTAATGAGCAGTTCTTC. It specifies CASSMGNEQFF.

This clonotype was observed a few times. The V and J genes are TRBV12-3 or TRBV12-4 and TRBJ2-3; D is unresolved. This CDR3 has 12 amino acids. V was pared by 4 bases and J by 2 bases, with 4 bases between. The CDR3 DNA follows: TGTGCCAGCAGTTGGACCACAGATACGCAGTATTTT. It is translated as CASSWTTDTQYF.

The table lists this clonotype with many counts. This rearrangement joins TRBV7-9 to TRBJ2-7; D may be TRBD1 (5 bases). Germline-derived CDR1 and CDR2 are SEHNR and FQNEAQ (reference sequence). The CDR3 spans 14 residues. V was shortened by 5 bases and J by 1 base, with 12 bases between the two germline ends. DNA of the CDR3: TGTGCCAGCAGCCTAGAGACAGCTTCCTACGAGCAGTACTTC. Translating gives CASSLETASYEQYF.

There are many counts of this clonotype. This sequence joins TRBV5-1 and TRBJ2-7; TRBD1 is a possible D gene (5 bases). The germline V gene has CDR1 SGHRS and CDR2 YFSETQ. This CDR3 comprises 12 residues. V lost 4 bases, J lost 2 bases, and 7 bases lay in between. In nucleotides, the CDR3 is TGCGCCAGCAGCGGGGCCCCCTACGAGCAGTACTTC. It yields the protein CASSGAPYEQYF.

V and J are TRBV27 and TRBJ1-5; no clear D gene. The CDR3 is made up of 16 amino acids. Trimming took off 3 bases at V and 0 bases at J, with 12 bases between the two ends. From germline, CDR1 is MNHEY and CDR2 SMNVEV (reference sequence). The CDR3 spells CASSLIGSLSNQPQHF. The CDR3 DNA sequence: TGTGCCAGCAGTTTGATAGGGAGCCTTAGCAATCAGCCCCAGCATTTT.